The rows below give T cell receptor beta chains drawn from one sample of a study of blood T cells in healthy people across ages. TCRdb passed the 5' RACE reads through MiXCR, listing each CDR3 protein once. The sample has 650,000 to 800,000 distinct CDR3 sequences, under 45% seen once. Sequencing input: blood. Receptors originate from a man aged 60-69 years in good health. Each CDR3 is given with its conserved first and last residue. D genes are given only for firm matches. For some rows the clone size is stated as once, few or many, or as a class when expanded; others skip it.

J | V | D | size | length | CDR3 | DNA
TRBJ2-3 | TRBV6-5 | . | few | 13 | CASSLTYTDTQYF | TGTGCCAGCAGTCTGACCTACACAGATACGCAGTATTTT
TRBJ2-7 | TRBV5-1 | TRBD1 | . | 15 | CASSLATGQGGEQYF | TGCGCCAGCAGCTTGGCCACGGGACAGGGGGGCGAGCAGTACTTC
TRBJ1-1 | TRBV20-1 | . | . | 13 | CSARVPGRGNAFF | TGCAGTGCTAGAGTCCCGGGACGGGGTAATGCTTTCTTT
TRBJ1-2 | TRBV5-1 | . | few | 12 | CASSLETEGYTF | TGCGCCAGCAGCTTGGAGACAGAGGGCTACACCTTC
TRBJ2-3 | TRBV12-3/TRBV12-4 | . | few | 11 | CASSPGGVQYF | TGTGCCAGCAGTCCCGGAGGAGTGCAGTATTTT
TRBJ2-7 | TRBV19 | . | . | 15 | CVSSIQGGNSYEQYF | TGTGTCAGTAGTATCCAGGGAGGAAACTCCTACGAGCAGTACTTC
TRBJ2-5 | TRBV29-1 | TRBD1 | . | 13 | CSAALTGGFRQYF | TGCAGCGCCGCGTTGACAGGGGGCTTCAGGCAGTACTTC
TRBJ1-5 | TRBV7-9 | . | once | 15 | CASSSRDSSNQPQHF | TGTGCCAGCAGCTCCCGAGACAGTTCCAATCAGCCCCAGCATTTT
TRBJ2-1 | TRBV4-1 | TRBD2 | . | 20 | CASSQDPSSGGSGSYNEQFF | TGCGCCAGCAGCCAAGATCCCAGTAGCGGGGGGTCCGGGTCCTACAATGAGCAGTTCTTC
TRBJ2-5 | TRBV20-1 | TRBD2 | few | 16 | CSAAGRGLAGTETQYF | TGCAGTGCTGCAGGGAGGGGGCTAGCGGGGACAGAGACCCAGTACTTC
TRBJ2-7 | TRBV7-9 | TRBD2 | . | 13 | CASSLPTSGEQYF | TGTGCCAGCAGCTTACCTACTAGCGGGGAGCAGTACTTC
TRBJ2-3 | TRBV5-4 | . | . | 15 | CASSLPQASTDTQYF | TGTGCCAGCAGCTTGCCGCAGGCGAGTACAGATACGCAGTATTTT
TRBJ1-2 | TRBV6-2/TRBV6-3 | . | few | 12 | CASSGHNYGYTF | TGTGCCAGCAGTGGACATAACTATGGCTACACCTTC
TRBJ2-3 | TRBV2 | . | . | 15 | CASREWDLGTDTQYF | TGTGCCAGCCGGGAGTGGGACCTGGGCACAGATACGCAGTATTTT
TRBJ2-3 | TRBV12-3/TRBV12-4 | . | once | 15 | CASSFGTVGADTQYF | TGTGCCAGCAGTTTTGGAACGGTGGGGGCAGATACGCAGTATTTT
TRBJ2-5 | TRBV7-2 | TRBD2 | . | 17 | CASSPDLAGGFGETQYF | TGTGCCAGCAGCCCAGACCTAGCGGGGGGATTCGGAGAGACCCAGTACTTC
TRBJ2-7 | TRBV4-2 | . | . | 14 | CASSQDWGDGEQYF | TGTGCCAGCAGCCAAGATTGGGGGGATGGCGAGCAGTACTTC
TRBJ2-1 | TRBV20-1 | . | few | 13 | CSARWEFGNEQFF | TGCAGTGCTAGATGGGAATTTGGAAATGAGCAGTTCTTC
TRBJ2-3 | TRBV6-2/TRBV6-3 | TRBD1 | . | 16 | CASSWRRQGRTDTQYF | TGTGCCAGCAGTTGGCGGCGACAGGGTAGGACAGATACGCAGTATTTT
TRBJ2-1 | TRBV30 | TRBD1 | . | 15 | CAWSVDRGSYNEQFF | TGTGCCTGGAGTGTAGACAGGGGATCCTACAATGAGCAGTTCTTC
TRBJ2-1 | TRBV20-1 | TRBD2 | few | 15 | CSAQTGSGGINEQFF | TGCAGTGCTCAAACGGGTAGCGGGGGGATCAATGAGCAGTTCTTC
TRBJ1-6 | TRBV4-3 | . | . | 16 | CASSQRIRGTNSPLHF | TGCGCCAGCAGCCAAAGAATCCGGGGGACCAATTCACCCCTCCACTTT
TRBJ2-7 | TRBV29-1 | . | many | 13 | CSVDQGRRDEQYF | TGCAGCGTTGACCAGGGCCGACGCGACGAGCAGTACTTC
TRBJ2-1 | TRBV20-1 | TRBD1 | . | 13 | CSASRDRGNEQFF | TGCAGTGCTAGCCGGGACAGGGGCAATGAGCAGTTCTTC
TRBJ2-7 | TRBV6-2/TRBV6-3 | . | few | 13 | CASSQQGFHEQYF | TGTGCCAGCAGTCAACAGGGTTTCCACGAGCAGTACTTC
TRBJ2-5 | TRBV3-1 | . | few | 13 | CASQGPKKSKQYF | TGTGCCAGCCAGGGACCGAAAAAGTCTAAGCAGTACTTC